A selection of T cell receptor beta chains follows, all from one sample in a study of blood T cell repertoires in COVID-19. Profiled with immunoSEQ multiplex PCR; TCRdb holds only in-frame clones, not every one. The sample includes under 200,000 clones, roughly 88% of them seen just once. Input material: peripheral blood. The receptors come from a woman at least 80 years old with active or convalescent COVID-19. Both conserved end residues are part of each CDR3. D genes are given only for firm matches. Size tells how often a clone was seen (once, few, many) or the class of an expanded clone, and some rows leave it out.

abundance,d_gene,j_gene,v_gene,CDR3aa,CDR3nt
few,TRBD2,TRBJ2-3,TRBV4-2,CASSEGLAGVGTDTQYF,TGTGCCAGCAGCGAGGGACTAGCGGGGGTCGGGACAGATACGCAGTATTTT
few,TRBD1,TRBJ1-2,TRBV15,CATSREGGTGYGYTF,TGTGCCACCAGCAGAGAGGGGGGGACAGGGTATGGCTACACCTTC
NA,NA,TRBJ2-5,TRBV5-1,CASSLRVPQETQYF,TGCGCCAGCAGCCTACGGGTTCCCCAAGAGACCCAGTACTTC
NA,TRBD2,TRBJ2-7,TRBV2,CASSPRTSGGGRKYF,TGTGCCAGCAGCCCTAGGACTAGCGGGGGTGGAAGGAAGTACTTC
NA,TRBD1,TRBJ1-4,TRBV7-6,CASSLDRGPNEKLFF,TGTGCCAGCAGCTTGGACAGGGGACCTAATGAAAAACTGTTTTTT
NA,NA,TRBJ2-7,TRBV3-1/TRBV3-2,CASSQSGEQYF,TGTGCCAGCAGCCAGAGCGGTGAGCAGTACTTC
NA,NA,TRBJ1-6,TRBV3-1/TRBV3-2,CASSQEGGGNNSPLHF,TGTGCCAGCAGCCAAGAGGGCGGGGGAAATAATTCACCCCTCCACTTT
NA,TRBD1,TRBJ1-2,TRBV27,CASSLSRGTGGYTF,TGTGCCAGCAGTTTATCGAGGGGGACAGGGGGCTACACCTTC
NA,NA,TRBJ1-3,TRBV7-2,CANQAGNTIYF,TGTGCCAACCAGGCGGGAAACACCATATATTTT
NA,NA,TRBJ1-2,TRBV9,CASSVTGGDYGYTF,TGTGCCAGCAGCGTGACCGGGGGTGACTATGGCTACACCTTC
few,NA,TRBJ1-2,TRBV30,CACQMAALMGYTF,TGTGCCTGCCAAATGGCGGCCTTAATGGGCTACACCTTC
NA,NA,TRBJ1-5,TRBV3-1/TRBV3-2,CASSQAGNNQPQHF,TGTGCCAGCAGCCAAGCCGGGAACAATCAGCCCCAGCATTTT
NA,NA,TRBJ2-2,TRBV12-3/TRBV12-4,CASSLRGTGELFF,TGTGCCAGCAGTTTACGGGGCACCGGGGAGCTGTTTTTT
NA,NA,TRBJ1-1,TRBV6-1,CASSEVTVFMNTEAFF,TGTGCCAGCAGTGAAGTGACAGTGTTCATGAACACTGAAGCTTTCTTT
NA,NA,TRBJ2-2,TRBV19,CASSIVEGPWRATGELFF,TGTGCCAGTAGTATAGTTGAGGGGCCCTGGAGGGCTACCGGGGAGCTGTTTTTT
NA,NA,TRBJ1-3,TRBV2,CASSGQGIGNTIYF,TGTGCCAGCAGTGGGCAGGGGATAGGAAACACCATATATTTT
NA,TRBD1,TRBJ1-1,TRBV7-9,CASSPWRGTGQTEAFF,TGTGCCAGCAGCCCGTGGCGGGGGACAGGTCAGACTGAAGCTTTCTTT
NA,NA,TRBJ2-2,TRBV5-1,CASSGSDLGITGELFF,TGCGCCAGCAGCGGGTCGGACTTAGGCATTACCGGGGAGCTGTTTTTT
NA,NA,TRBJ1-2,TRBV5-1,CASSLAPQQGTGYTF,TGCGCCAGCAGCTTGGCTCCCCAGCAGGGGACTGGCTACACCTTC
NA,TRBD1,TRBJ2-5,TRBV5-1,CASRQGVQETQYF,TGCGCCAGCCGACAGGGGGTCCAAGAGACCCAGTACTTC
NA,NA,TRBJ2-3,TRBV13,CASSLGGGTQYF,TGTGCCAGCAGCTTAGGGGGGGGTACGCAGTATTTT
NA,NA,TRBJ1-5,TRBV7-9,CASSPDRWDPNQPQHF,TGTGCCAGCAGCCCTGACAGGTGGGACCCCAATCAGCCCCAGCATTTT
NA,NA,TRBJ1-1,TRBV6-2/TRBV6-3,CASSIDMNTEAFF,TGTGCCAGCAGCATCGACATGAACACTGAAGCTTTCTTT
NA,TRBD1,TRBJ1-4,TRBV9,CASSATSGTGRGGVEKLFF,TGTGCCAGCAGCGCAACCTCCGGGACAGGGCGGGGTGGTGTTGAAAAACTGTTTTTT
NA,TRBD1,TRBJ2-6,TRBV11-1,CASSRDRGPGANVLTF,TGTGCCAGCAGCCGGGACAGGGGGCCTGGGGCCAACGTCCTGACTTTC
NA,TRBD1,TRBJ1-2,TRBV5-1,CASSLAGQDYGYTF,TGCGCCAGCAGCTTGGCCGGACAGGACTATGGCTACACCTTC
few,TRBD1,TRBJ1-5,TRBV7-9,CASSRTGDQPQHF,TGTGCCAGCAGCCGGACAGGGGATCAGCCCCAGCATTTT
few,TRBD2,TRBJ2-7,TRBV9,CASSVEGLAHYEQYF,TGTGCCAGCAGCGTAGAGGGACTAGCGCACTACGAGCAGTACTTC
NA,NA,TRBJ2-1,TRBV2,CASIGGDYNEQFF,TGTGCCAGCATAGGGGGAGACTACAATGAGCAGTTCTTC
once,NA,TRBJ1-1,TRBV18,CASSPLQGSEAFF,TGTGCCAGCTCACCTCTGCAGGGGTCTGAAGCTTTCTTT
NA,TRBD1,TRBJ2-2,TRBV6-5,CASRPGTGVYGELFF,TGTGCCAGCAGACCCGGGACAGGGGTTTACGGGGAGCTGTTTTTT
NA,NA,TRBJ1-5,TRBV27,CASSLFFLWPQHF,TGTGCCAGCAGTTTATTCTTCCTATGGCCCCAGCATTTT
few,NA,TRBJ1-6,TRBV14,CASSQVLGQGSPLHF,TGTGCCAGCAGCCAAGTTCTAGGTCAGGGGTCACCCCTCCACTTT
NA,TRBD2,TRBJ2-6,TRBV7-2,CASSGGLGSSSGANVLTF,TGTGCCAGCAGCGGAGGACTAGGTTCCAGCTCTGGGGCCAACGTCCTGACTTTC
NA,NA,TRBJ2-7,TRBV14,CASSQGQKQYF,TGTGCCAGCAGCCAAGGACAGAAGCAGTACTTC